The clone carrying this TCR beta chain was recorded once. What it recognizes is unknown. These data are taken from a study of response to subunit inactivated influenza vaccine. TCRdb re-called the RT-PCR reads with MiXCR, one entry per CDR3 protein. The sample consists of some 500,000 distinct CDR3 sequences, roughly 25% of them appearing once. Overall study results and limits: The authors proposed limited new T cell recruitment per seasonal influenza vaccination.

The CDR3 sequence is 14 residues long. Germline V gives CDR1 LGHDT, CDR2 YNNKEL (reference sequence). V was trimmed by 1 base and J by 5 bases, leaving 11 bases between them. The chain couples TRBV3-1 to TRBJ1-1, with D unresolved. This material consisted of CD4+ T cells sorted from PBMCs, taken roughly 5 days after vaccination. The sequence came from a middle-aged man who received an inactivated influenza vaccine. CDR3: CASSQAGRSTEAFF. CDR3 DNA: TGTGCCAGCAGCCAAGCTGGGAGGTCGACTGAAGCTTTCTTT. Combining the CDR3 with reference TRBV3-1 and TRBJ1-1 gives the whole variable domain DTAVSQTPKYLVTQMGNDKSIKCEQNLGHDTMYWYKQDSKKFLKIMFSYNNKELIINETVPNRFSPKSPDKAHLNLHINSLELGDSAVYFCASSQAGRSTEAFFGQGTRLTVV.